Detailed here is one T cell receptor beta chain. Treatment-naive patients with stable or active relapsing-remitting disease served as multiple sclerosis controls. Negative isolation yielded the CD8+ and CD4+ T cells, while FACS enriched the TEMRA cells. This specimen comes from a study of CD8 T cells in Susac syndrome. This CDR3 has 14 amino acids. V gave up 3 bases and J gave up 1 base, with 7 bases separating them. RNA, at about 0.45 to 1 ug, was reverse transcribed with random hexamers. TCRdb itself ran the immunoSEQ multiplex PCR reads through MiXCR, one entry per CDR3 protein. The table records more than 150,000 distinct CDR3 sequences, roughly 95% of them present only once.

This TCR was sampled from a human donor with multiple sclerosis. The sample comprised CD8+ T cells from PBMCs. The chain couples TRBV12-3 or TRBV12-4 to TRBJ2-1; D gene uncertain. CDR3 loop: CASSLARSYNEQFF. The CDR3 region has the DNA TGTGCCAGCAGTTTGGCCCGGTCCTACAATGAGCAGTTCTTC.